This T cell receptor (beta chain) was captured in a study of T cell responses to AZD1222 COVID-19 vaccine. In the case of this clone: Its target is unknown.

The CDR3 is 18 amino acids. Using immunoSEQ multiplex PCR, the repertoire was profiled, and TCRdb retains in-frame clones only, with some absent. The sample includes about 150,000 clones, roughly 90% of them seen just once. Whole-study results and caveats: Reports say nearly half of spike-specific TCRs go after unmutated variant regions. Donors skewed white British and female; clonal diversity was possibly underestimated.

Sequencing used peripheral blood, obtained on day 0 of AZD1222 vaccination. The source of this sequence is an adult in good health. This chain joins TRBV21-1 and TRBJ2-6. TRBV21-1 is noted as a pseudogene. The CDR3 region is CASSKKKGPYSGANVLTF. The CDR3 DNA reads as TGTGCCAGCAGCAAAAAAAAGGGTCCCTACTCTGGGGCCAACGTCCTGACTTTC.